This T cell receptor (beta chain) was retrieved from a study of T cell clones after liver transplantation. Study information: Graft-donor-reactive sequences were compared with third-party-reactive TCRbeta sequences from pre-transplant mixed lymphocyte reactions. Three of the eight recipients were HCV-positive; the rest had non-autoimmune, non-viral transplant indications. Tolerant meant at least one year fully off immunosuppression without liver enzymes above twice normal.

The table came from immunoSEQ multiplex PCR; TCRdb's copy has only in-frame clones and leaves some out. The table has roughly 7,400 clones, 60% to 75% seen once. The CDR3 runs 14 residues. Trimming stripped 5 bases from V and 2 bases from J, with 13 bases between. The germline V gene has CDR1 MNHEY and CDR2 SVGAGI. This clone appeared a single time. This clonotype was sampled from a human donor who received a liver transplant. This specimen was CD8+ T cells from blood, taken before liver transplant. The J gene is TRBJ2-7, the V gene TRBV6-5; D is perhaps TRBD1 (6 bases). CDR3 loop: CASSPTGSTYEQYF. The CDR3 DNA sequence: TGTGCCAGCAGTCCGACAGGATCGACCTACGAGCAGTACTTC.